Below are 7 T cell receptor beta chains sequenced from a single sample in a study of identical twins. MiXCR, run by TCRdb on the 5' RACE reads, gives a single entry per CDR3 protein. The sample holds roughly 710,000 distinct CDR3 sequences, roughly 6% seen once. The sequencing input was naive T cells sorted from blood. The receptors here all came from a man aged 18 to 29 in good health.

The chain combines TRBV15 with TRBJ2-1; no definite D call. Germline V gene data show CDR1 as LNHNV and CDR2 as YYDKDF (reference sequence). The CDR3 length is 17 residues. V was shortened by 2 bases and J by 0 bases, with 14 bases between the two germline ends. Here the CDR3 DNA reads TGTGCCACCAGCAGAACGCGGACCCCGAGCTCCTACAATGAGCAGTTCTTC. As protein: CATSRTRTPSSYNEQFF.

At least ten counts were recorded for this clonotype. The chain employs TRBV6-5 and TRBJ2-5; D gene unclear. The germline CDR1 and CDR2 sequences are MNHEY and SVGAGI. The CDR3 covers 15 residues. Deletions cut 0 bases from V and 5 bases from J, with 13 bases between. CDR3 DNA: TGTGCCAGCAGTTACTCGGCGCCTCCAAGTGAGACCCAGTACTTC. This encodes CASSYSAPPSETQYF.

Here the CDR3 DNA reads TGTGCCAGCAGTTTGCTGGGGGGAAGCCCCCGTTCCCAGTTCTTC. Translating it yields CASSLLGGSPRSQFF. The rearrangement joins TRBV12-3 or TRBV12-4 to TRBJ2-1, with D possibly being TRBD2 (6 bases). Between the trimmed V and J ends, which lost 3 bases and 13 bases, there was a span of 22 bases. CDR3 size: 15 residues.

In its sample, this clonotype was seen a few times. This chain uses TRBV18 with TRBJ2-1; D may be TRBD1 (6 bases). From germline, CDR1 is KGHSH and CDR2 LQKENI. The V end was cut by 4 bases, the J end by 15 bases, with 10 bases between. The CDR3 is made up of 10 amino acids. The CDR3 DNA follows: TGTGCCAGCTCACAGGGGGTAGCGTTCTTC. It specifies CASSQGVAFF.

Ten or more counts support this clonotype. The V call is TRBV20-1, the J call TRBJ1-6; D is perhaps TRBD1 (5 bases). The CDR3 is 18 amino acids. Germline CDR1 DFQATT, CDR2 SNEGSKA (reference sequence). Between the trimmed V and J ends, which lost 1 base and 0 bases, there was a span of 16 bases. DNA for the CDR3: TGCAGTGCTAGAGGTCATCCCAGGGTGAGCTCCTATAATTCACCCCTCCACTTT. Encoded protein: CSARGHPRVSSYNSPLHF.

This clonotype was found many times. V is TRBV20-1 and J is TRBJ1-5; D remains unclear. The CDR3 runs to 12 residues. Trimming removed 3 bases at V and 4 bases at J, with 7 bases between. Germline lookup yields CDR1 DFQATT and CDR2 SNEGSKA (reference sequence). As DNA, the CDR3 is TGCAGTGCTAGGGGTCCGAATCAGCCCCAGCATTTT. Translated, it gives CSARGPNQPQHF.

This clonotype was seen a handful of times. This chain uses TRBV29-1 with TRBJ2-7; the D gene is possibly TRBD1 (6 bases). The CDR3 consists of 12 residues. V was shortened by 6 bases and J by 6 bases, with 15 bases between the two germline ends. Germline V CDR1 and CDR2: SQVTM, ANQGSEA. The CDR3 reads CSVAQDSPEQYF. The CDR3 DNA is TGCAGCGTCGCACAGGACAGCCCCGAGCAGTACTTC.